The 24 T cell receptor beta chains presented below share a single source sample, sequenced in a study of blood T cell repertoires in COVID-19. Libraries were prepared by immunoSEQ multiplex PCR; TCRdb keeps only in-frame clonotypes and omits some of them. The profile shows 380,000 or so clones, more than 80% of them singletons. Sequencing was performed on peripheral blood. Every receptor here comes from a man aged 35 to 55 with acute or convalescent COVID-19.

This clone is a singleton in its sample. V and J are TRBV7-9 and TRBJ2-1, with a tentative D call TRBD1 (5 bases). The length of the CDR3 is 14 residues. Trimming took 6 bases from V and 9 from J, leaving 18 bases between them. Germline V gene lookup returns CDR1 SEHNR and CDR2 FQNEAQ (reference sequence). The CDR3 DNA follows: TGTGCCAGCAGTCCTGATCCCATGGGGCCTGAGCAGTTCTTC. It is translated as CASSPDPMGPEQFF. The full variable domain, completed using reference TRBV7-9 and TRBJ2-1, is DTGVSQNPRHKITKRGQNVTFRCDPISEHNRLYWYRQTLGQGPEFLTYFQNEAQLEKSRLLSDRFSAERPKGSFSTLEIQRTEQGDSAMYLCASSPDPMGPEQFFGPGTRLTVL.

This chain links TRBV7-9 with TRBJ2-1; TRBD2 matches at 13 bases. This CDR3 spans 18 amino acids. In germline, CDR1 is SEHNR, CDR2 FQNEAQ (reference sequence). V shed 4 bases and J 4 bases; nucleotides not matched to a gene: 10. The CDR3 sequence is CASSSGTSGILVYNEQFF. CDR3 DNA sequence: TGTGCCAGCAGCTCCGGGACTAGCGGGATCCTAGTGTACAATGAGCAGTTCTTC.

This chain uses TRBV9 with TRBJ2-7; D possibly corresponds to TRBD1 (5 bases). Trimming pared 5 bases from V and 3 bases from J, leaving 12 bases between. The length of the CDR3 is 13 residues. Germline V gives CDR1 SGDLS, CDR2 YYNGEE. CDR3: CASSAYQGYEQYF. Here the CDR3 DNA reads TGTGCCAGCAGTGCATATCAGGGCTACGAGCAGTACTTC.

V and J are TRBV5-1 and TRBJ1-1; D not certain. Trimming stripped 2 bases from V and 4 bases from J, with 9 bases between. Germline lookup yields CDR1 SGHRS and CDR2 YFSETQ. This CDR3 is built from 13 residues. The CDR3 nucleotides read TGCGCCAGCAGCTTCCCAGGTACCACTGAAGCTTTCTTT. It encodes CASSFPGTTEAFF.

The chain employs TRBV6-5 and TRBJ2-7, with no clear D. The CDR3 extends over 15 amino acids. V shed 5 bases and J shed 5 bases, with 19 bases lying between them. Per germline, CDR1 MNHEY and CDR2 SVGAGI. CDR3 nucleotide sequence: TGTGCCAGCAGTCCTCGAAGAGCCCTTAGCCACGAGCAGTACTTC. This encodes CASSPRRALSHEQYF.

This clone was counted a few times. V and J are TRBV30 and TRBJ2-7; D might be TRBD1 (6 bases). The CDR3 consists of 12 residues. Germline CDR1 is GTSNPN and CDR2 is SVGIG (reference sequence). With 7 bases removed from V and 7 bases from J, the gap between germline ends came to 17 bases. The CDR3 DNA sequence: TGTGCCTTTGGGACAATACCGGGGGAGCAGTACTTC. Amino acid sequence: CAFGTIPGEQYF. The whole variable domain, remainder taken from reference TRBV30 and TRBJ2-7, is SQTIHQWPATLVQPVGSPLSLECTVEGTSNPNLYWYRQAAGRGLQLLFYSVGIGQISSEVPQNLSASRPQDRQFILSSKKLLLSDSGFYLCAFGTIPGEQYFGPGTRLTVT.

The chain uses TRBV28 and TRBJ1-2; maybe TRBD1 (6 bases). The CDR3 is made up of 14 amino acids. With 5 bases removed from V and 2 bases from J, the gap between germline ends came to 12 bases. Germline CDR1 reads MDHEN; CDR2 reads SYDVKM. CDR3 in DNA: TGTGCCAGCAGTCCGACAGGAATCAACTATGGCTACACCTTC. Translating it yields CASSPTGINYGYTF.

The chain joins TRBV7-2 to TRBJ1-2, with D unresolved. This CDR3 has 14 residues. The germline V and J ends were trimmed by 2 bases and 4 bases, with 11 bases remaining between them. CDR1 SGHTA and CDR2 FQGNSA come from the germline V gene. The chain's CDR3 is CASSLPSLSYGYTF. In nucleotides, the CDR3 is TGTGCCAGCAGCTTACCTTCTCTAAGCTATGGCTACACCTTC.

V and J are TRBV19 and TRBJ1-2; D not certain. This CDR3 has 12 amino acids. Trimming removed 7 bases from V and 6 bases from J, with 12 bases in between. CDR1 is LNHDA and CDR2 is SQIVND in the germline V gene (reference sequence). The CDR3 region has the DNA TGTGCCAGTACCCCAGGAAGGCATGGCTACACCTTC. Protein sequence: CASTPGRHGYTF.

The V and J genes are TRBV27 and TRBJ2-2, with D perhaps TRBD1 (5 bases). V was trimmed by 3 bases and J by 5 bases, leaving 10 bases between them. The germline V gene encodes CDR1 MNHEY and CDR2 SMNVEV (reference sequence). CDR3 size: 14 residues. The CDR3 region is CASSLQGWTGELFF. In DNA form, the CDR3 reads TGTGCCAGCAGTTTGCAGGGTTGGACCGGGGAGCTGTTTTTT.

There are a few counts of this clone. The chain is built from TRBV10-1 and TRBJ2-7; 11 positions match TRBD2. Trimming cost V 3 bases and J 3 bases; bases outside gene matches: 4. Per germline, CDR1 WNHNN and CDR2 SYGVQD (reference sequence). This CDR3 spans 15 amino acids. CDR3 DNA: TGCGCCAGCAGTGAAACTAGCGGGGGCCTCTACGAGCAGTACTTC. Its protein is CASSETSGGLYEQYF.

The genes are TRBV13 and TRBJ2-1; 13 bases agree with TRBD2. This CDR3 has 19 residues. Per germline, CDR1 PRHDT and CDR2 FYEKMQ (reference sequence). V dropped 4 bases and J dropped 0; count of bases not matched to a gene: 9. The CDR3 protein is CASSSPGTSGMSSYNEQFF. The DNA of the CDR3 is TGTGCCAGCAGCTCCCCCGGGACTAGCGGGATGAGCTCCTACAATGAGCAGTTCTTC.

The chain employs TRBV28 and TRBJ1-2; TRBD1 matches 7 bases. Trimming at V came to 10 bases and at J to 4 bases, leaving 9 bases not matched to a gene. The CDR3 extends over 13 amino acids. Germline CDR1 and CDR2: MDHEN and SYDVKM. This CDR3 reads CATCLTGSYGYTF. CDR3 coding DNA: TGTGCCACCTGTCTGACAGGGAGCTATGGCTACACCTTC.

The chain employs TRBV6-5 and TRBJ1-1; D might be TRBD1 (6 bases). CDR3 length: 14 amino acids. In germline, CDR1 is MNHEY, CDR2 SVGAGI. V dropped 6 bases and J dropped 1 base, with 12 bases sitting between them. The CDR3 DNA reads as TGTGCCAGCAGGATCACAGGGAGGAACACTGAAGCTTTCTTT. Protein product: CASRITGRNTEAFF.

This clone was observed a handful of times. DNA for the CDR3: TGTGCCAGCAGTTACTCGGGACAGGGGAATGAGCAGTTCTTC. It is translated as CASSYSGQGNEQFF. The rearrangement links TRBV6-5 to TRBJ2-1, with 10 nucleotides matching TRBD1. The CDR3 sequence is 14 residues long. Losses at the gene ends were 0 bases for V and 7 bases for J; bases not matched to a gene: 0. CDR1 and CDR2 from the germline V gene are MNHEY and SVGAGI.

The V gene is TRBV12-3 or TRBV12-4, the J gene TRBJ1-2; no firm D call. Trimming took 2 bases from V and 4 from J, leaving 8 bases between them. This CDR3 region has 13 residues. The CDR3 reads CASSLSNSYGYTF. CDR3 in DNA: TGTGCCAGCAGTTTAAGTAACAGCTATGGCTACACCTTC.

The gene calls are TRBV19 and TRBJ1-1, with D perhaps TRBD1 (6 bases). Germline loops: CDR1 LNHDA, CDR2 SQIVND (reference sequence). V shed 10 bases and J shed 1 base, with 13 bases lying between them. CDR3 length: 13 residues. The CDR3 sequence is CATQTGKNTEAFF. CDR3 DNA sequence: TGTGCCACCCAGACAGGAAAGAACACTGAAGCTTTCTTT. The full variable domain, rest sourced from reference TRBV19 and TRBJ1-1, is DGGITQSPKYLFRKEGQNVTLSCEQNLNHDAMYWYRQDPGQGLRLIYYSQIVNDFQKGDIAEGYSVSREKKESFPLTVTSAQKNPTAFYLCATQTGKNTEAFFGQGTRLTVV.

The chain carries TRBV28 and TRBJ1-1; 8 positions agree with TRBD1. This CDR3 contains 15 residues. The germline gives CDR1 MDHEN, CDR2 SYDVKM. J was trimmed by 3 bases and V by 6 bases; bases with no gene match: 9. DNA of the CDR3: TGTGCCAGCAGCCGCGGACAGGGTGAGGACACTGAAGCTTTCTTT. This encodes CASSRGQGEDTEAFF.

This clone was detected a few times. The chain is built from TRBV5-6 and TRBJ2-2; D remains unclear. Germline-derived CDR1 and CDR2 are SGHDT and YYEEEE. This CDR3 has 17 amino acids. Trimming cost V 3 bases and J 3 bases, with 18 bases left between them. The DNA of the CDR3 is TGTGCCAGCAGCTCGTTAAGTAGCCTTTTAGACACCGGGGAGCTGTTTTTT. It is translated as CASSSLSSLLDTGELFF.

This chain uses TRBV10-3 with TRBJ1-1; 7 bases align to TRBD1. This CDR3 has 14 residues. V was pared by 6 bases and J by 0 bases, with 4 bases of the junction left unmatched. Germline V gives CDR1 ENHRY, CDR2 SYGVKD. CDR3 loop: CAIRGQSMNTEAFF. CDR3 DNA: TGTGCCATCAGGGGACAGAGTATGAACACTGAAGCTTTCTTT.

The chain carries TRBV10-3 and TRBJ2-3; 9 nucleotides agree with TRBD2. The CDR3 runs 14 residues. The germline gives CDR1 ENHRY, CDR2 SYGVKD. V shed 8 bases and J 0 bases; nucleotides not matched to a gene: 3. The CDR3 protein is CAIGGGASTDTQYF. The CDR3 DNA reads TGTGCCATCGGCGGGGGGGCTAGCACAGATACGCAGTATTTT.

The V call is TRBV4-1, the J call TRBJ1-1, with a tentative D call TRBD1 (6 bases). Germline CDR1 MGHRA, CDR2 YSYEKL. This CDR3 is built from 13 residues. Trimming took off 4 bases at V and 1 base at J, with 7 bases between the two ends. This chain's CDR3 is CASSRTENTEAFF. For the CDR3, the DNA is TGCGCCAGCAGCCGGACAGAGAACACTGAAGCTTTCTTT.

The J gene is TRBJ1-3, the V gene TRBV15; D is undetermined. Trimming stripped 5 bases from V and 4 bases from J, with 15 bases between. Germline CDR1 reads LNHNV; CDR2 reads YYDKDF (reference sequence). CDR3 length: 15 amino acids. CDR3 loop: CATSGGRRRGNTIYF. In nucleotides, the CDR3 is TGTGCCACCAGCGGCGGTCGCCGGAGGGGAAACACCATATATTTT.

The chain is built from TRBV9 and TRBJ2-1; TRBD1 agrees at 9 bases. The V gene end was trimmed by 0 bases and the J gene end by 7 bases; junction bases not matched to a gene: 2. The germline gives CDR1 SGDLS, CDR2 YYNGEE. The CDR3 loop spans 14 amino acids. The CDR3, as DNA: TGTGCCAGCAGCGTAGGCGGGACAGGGAATGAGCAGTTCTTC. Translating gives CASSVGGTGNEQFF.